The 20 T cell receptor beta chains below come from one sample, sequenced in a study of T cells in Graves' hyperthyroidism and ophthalmopathy. RNA transcripts gave rise to amplified TCR beta CDR3 regions. Using the HTBI primer set, a first-round RT-PCR was run on the TCR CDR3. One entry per CDR3 protein, called by TCRdb with MiXCR from the multiplex PCR reads. The sample contains about 500,000 distinct CDR3 sequences, about 16% of which appear only once. The sequenced sample was blood. These receptors came from a woman in her twenties or thirties with Graves' ophthalmopathy.

The table lists this clonotype with a few counts. The chain has TRBV2 and TRBJ2-2, with D hard to call. The CDR3 is 14 amino acids. Germline V gene sequence: CDR1 SNHLY, CDR2 FYNNEI. With 6 bases removed from V and 1 base from J, the gap between germline ends came to 9 bases. CDR3 region: CASRGSGNTGELFF. The CDR3 bases are TGTGCCAGCAGGGGGTCGGGGAACACCGGGGAGCTGTTTTTT.

This clonotype was recorded many times. The CDR3 DNA follows: TGCAGTGCTAGTGAGGGGGCGAAACTGTTTTTT. Encoded protein: CSASEGAKLFF. The J gene is TRBJ1-4, the V gene TRBV20-1; 7 positions agree with TRBD1. Germline CDR1 DFQATT, CDR2 SNEGSKA (reference sequence). V was clipped by 3 bases and J by 11 bases; unmatched bases: 3. This CDR3 has 11 amino acids.

This chain joins TRBV7-6 and TRBJ2-1; 10 nucleotides match TRBD2. Trimming cost V 1 base and J 11 bases; bases outside gene matches: 8. Looked up from germline, CDR1 is SGHVS and CDR2 is FNYEAQ. The CDR3 has 15 amino acids. CDR3 residues: CASSLGLAGADQQFF. The CDR3 DNA follows: TGTGCCAGCAGCTTAGGTCTAGCGGGAGCTGATCAGCAGTTCTTC.

The chain employs TRBV27 and TRBJ1-1; 7 positions agree with TRBD1. The CDR3 loop spans 12 amino acids. Trimming removed 8 bases from V and 11 bases from J; junction bases left unmatched: 11. From germline, CDR1 is MNHEY and CDR2 SMNVEV (reference sequence). CDR3 sequence (DNA): TGTGCCAGCGGAAAGAACCAGGGGGAGGCTTTCTTT. Translated, it gives CASGKNQGEAFF.

This clonotype came up a few times. This rearrangement joins TRBV14 to TRBJ2-5; D gene ambiguous. The germline V gene encodes CDR1 SGHDN and CDR2 FVKESK. There are 12 residues in the CDR3. Trimming pared 6 bases from V and 5 bases from J, leaving 10 bases between. CDR3 residues: CASSWDMETQYF. CDR3 coding DNA: TGTGCCAGCAGTTGGGATATGGAGACCCAGTACTTC. Using reference TRBV14 and TRBJ2-5 for the parts outside the CDR3, the full variable domain is EAGVTQFPSHSVIEKGQTVTLRCDPISGHDNLYWYRRVMGKEIKFLLHFVKESKQDESGMPNNRFLAERTGGTYSTLKVQPAELEDSGVYFCASSWDMETQYFGPGTRLLVL.

This clonotype was recorded at least ten times. The chain joins TRBV18 to TRBJ2-7; D is uncertain. V was trimmed by 5 bases and J by 3 bases, leaving 11 bases between them. Germline assignment: CDR1 KGHSH and CDR2 LQKENI. The CDR3 covers 13 residues. The CDR3: CASSISEIYEQYF. CDR3 in DNA: TGTGCCAGCTCAATTTCAGAGATCTACGAGCAGTACTTC.

This clonotype was detected ten times or more. The rearrangement uses TRBV4-2 and TRBJ2-7; D is undetermined. Germline loops: CDR1 LGHNA, CDR2 YNFKEQ. This CDR3 has 14 amino acids. Trimming took off 2 bases at V and 2 bases at J, with 10 bases between the two ends. This chain's CDR3 is CASSQRQETYEQYF. The CDR3 bases are TGTGCCAGCAGCCAACGGCAGGAGACCTACGAGCAGTACTTC.

The table lists this clonotype with many counts. This chain uses TRBV4-3 with TRBJ2-1, with D perhaps matching TRBD2 (5 bases). V lost 0 bases and J 7 bases, leaving 13 bases between the germline ends. Germline CDR1 reads LGHNA; CDR2 reads YSLEER. The CDR3 totals 15 residues. CDR3 sequence reads: CASSQEGSVENEQFF. The CDR3 coding sequence is TGCGCCAGCAGCCAAGAAGGGAGCGTTGAGAATGAGCAGTTCTTC.

Ten or more counts support this clonotype. The CDR3: CAWSVIAGGVTPSTDTQYF. Here the CDR3 DNA reads TGTGCCTGGAGTGTAATAGCGGGAGGAGTAACCCCTAGCACAGATACGCAGTATTTT. The gene calls are TRBV30 and TRBJ2-3; 10 positions agree with TRBD2. The CDR3 spans 19 residues. Trimming at V came to 0 bases and at J to 0 bases, leaving 12 bases not matched to a gene. Germline CDR1 GTSNPN, CDR2 SVGIG (reference sequence). Full variable domain (outside the CDR3, taken from reference TRBV30 and TRBJ2-3): SQTIHQWPATLVQPVGSPLSLECTVEGTSNPNLYWYRQAAGRGLQLLFYSVGIGQISSEVPQNLSASRPQDRQFILSSKKLLLSDSGFYLCAWSVIAGGVTPSTDTQYFGPGTRLTVL.

This clonotype has at least ten counts. The V call is TRBV2, the J call TRBJ2-3; 9 positions agree with TRBD1. Germline V lookup: CDR1 SNHLY, CDR2 FYNNEI. V shed 6 bases, J shed 5 bases, and the junction held 9 bases outside the gene matches. The CDR3 totals 15 residues. The DNA of the CDR3 is TGTGCCAGCAGAGTACAGGGGGCTAGGGTAGATACGCAGTATTTT. Amino acids: CASRVQGARVDTQYF.

Note on this clonotype: A much bigger clone sits one base away, suggesting this may be a read error. This chain joins TRBV7-9 and TRBJ1-3; TRBD1 might be the D (5 bases). The CDR3 has 15 amino acids. In germline, CDR1 is SEHNR, CDR2 FQNEAQ (reference sequence). This chain's CDR3 is CASSWGGLSGNTTYF. DNA of the CDR3: TGTGCCAGCAGCTGGGGGGGACTCTCTGGAAACACCACATATTTT.

This clonotype was recorded many times. The chain couples TRBV7-3 to TRBJ1-4; 9 nucleotides align to TRBD1. CDR1 and CDR2 from the germline V gene are SGHTA and FQGTGA. The CDR3 has 19 residues. Trimming removed 8 bases from V and 2 bases from J; junction bases left unmatched: 18. CDR3 in amino acids: CASPPSGQGYVWTNEKLFF. The CDR3 nucleotides are TGTGCCAGCCCTCCGTCGGGACAGGGATATGTTTGGACTAATGAAAAACTGTTTTTT. Together with reference TRBV7-3 and TRBJ1-4, the CDR3 gives the full variable domain: GAGVSQTPSNKVTEKGKYVELRCDPISGHTALYWYRQSLGQGPEFLIYFQGTGAADDSGLPNDRFFAVRPEGSVSTLKIQRTERGDSAVYLCASPPSGQGYVWTNEKLFFGSGTQLSVL.

This clonotype appeared many times. This sequence joins TRBV5-5 and TRBJ1-6; D gene uncertain. The CDR3 sequence is 12 residues long. CDR1 and CDR2 (germline): SGHKS, YYEKEE (reference sequence). Trimming took off 0 bases at V and 9 bases at J, with 4 bases between the two ends. CDR3 sequence (DNA): TGTGCCAGCAGCTTGGGGGGTTCACCCCTCCACTTT. This sequence encodes CASSLGGSPLHF.

This chain uses TRBV10-1 with TRBJ1-1, with D unresolved. V was cut by 5 bases and J by 6 bases, with 13 bases left in between. In germline, CDR1 is WNHNN, CDR2 SYGVQD (reference sequence). This CDR3 comprises 13 residues. CDR3 protein: CASSFDNVAEAFF. DNA of the CDR3: TGCGCCAGCAGTTTTGACAACGTCGCTGAAGCTTTCTTT.

With respect to this clonotype: One base away lies a much larger clone, so this may be a sequencing read error. The chain combines TRBV4-1 with TRBJ2-1; D tentatively reads TRBD1 or TRBD2 (5 bases each). CDR1 and CDR2 (germline): MGHRA, YSYEKL. The CDR3 contains 16 residues. Here the CDR3 reads CASSQEQGASYNERFF. The CDR3 nucleotides are TGCGCCAGCAGCCAAGAGCAGGGAGCGAGCTACAATGAGCGGTTCTTC.

This clonotype was seen repeatedly, ten times or more. J is TRBJ2-7 and V is TRBV7-2, with D possibly called TRBD1 or TRBD2 (6 bases each). The germline V gene encodes CDR1 SGHTA and CDR2 FQGNSA. The CDR3 totals 14 residues. The V end was cut by 8 bases, the J end by 2 bases, with 16 bases between. The CDR3 DNA is TGTGCCAGCGGGAATGAGGGGGGTCCCTACGAGCAGTACTTC. Its translation: CASGNEGGPYEQYF.

This clonotype was counted ten times or more. The rearrangement links TRBV20-1 to TRBJ2-7; D call uncertain. The CDR3 spans 15 residues. Germline-derived CDR1 and CDR2 are DFQATT and SNEGSKA (reference sequence). Trimming shortened V by 6 bases and J by 6 bases, and 24 bases separated the two germline ends. CDR3 region: CSAYDPQAAAFEQYF. In nucleotides, the CDR3 is TGCAGTGCGTATGACCCCCAGGCCGCAGCCTTCGAGCAGTACTTC.

This clonotype was seen a handful of times. The rearrangement links TRBV19 to TRBJ1-5; D gene unclear. Trimming left V 4 bases short and J 0 bases short, with 13 bases between. CDR1 and CDR2 (germline): LNHDA, SQIVND (reference sequence). The CDR3 has 16 amino acids. The CDR3 loop is CASSTGGSYSNQPQHF. The DNA of the CDR3 is TGTGCCAGTAGTACAGGAGGGAGTTATAGCAATCAGCCCCAGCATTTT.

This clonotype has at least ten counts. The chain links TRBV20-1 to TRBJ1-2, with D maybe TRBD1 (5 bases). V was clipped by 6 bases and J by 8 bases, with 16 bases between them. Germline V CDR1 and CDR2: DFQATT, SNEGSKA (reference sequence). The CDR3 sequence is 12 residues long. The CDR3 DNA sequence: TGCAGTGCCTATACAAGGGGCGGCGGCTACACCTTC. Amino acid sequence: CSAYTRGGGYTF.

Only a few counts were recorded for this clonotype. The chain uses TRBV27 and TRBJ2-3; perhaps TRBD2 as D (6 bases). The CDR3 has 16 amino acids. CDR1 and CDR2 (germline): MNHEY, SMNVEV (reference sequence). The V and J ends lost 5 bases and 1 base respectively, with 16 bases between them. DNA of the CDR3: TGTGCCAGCAGTCAGCTCGCCGGGACTCGCACAGATACGCAGTATTTT. Translating gives CASSQLAGTRTDTQYF.